This T cell receptor (beta chain) was profiled in a study of identifying expanded T cells in peripheral blood. Whole-study findings and limits: Across healthy donors, higher total template counts meant significantly greater roughly 2-week count variance. Differentially abundant clones: around 1.2 between replicates, 15 to 17 at two to three weeks, over 18 at four.

During the collection period, no donor immune events like infections were recorded. The repertoire was sequenced with immunoSEQ multiplex PCR; TCRdb's copy has only in-frame clones and lacks some. Here the sample spans about 110,000 clones, 80% to 90% being singletons. Turning to this clone: The antigen remains unidentified.

The sample taken for sequencing was blood. This receptor was identified in a person aged 18 to 75 in good health.

The CDR3 is CASGGRGRSGNTIYF. The CDR3 nucleotides read TGTGCCAGCGGGGGGAGGGGAAGATCTGGAAACACCATATATTTT. This chain joins TRBV7-2 and TRBJ1-3; D possibly corresponds to TRBD1 (5 bases). In germline, CDR1 is SGHTA, CDR2 FQGNSA. The V end lost 8 bases, the J end lost 1 base, and 15 bases lay between the germline ends. The CDR3 runs 15 residues.